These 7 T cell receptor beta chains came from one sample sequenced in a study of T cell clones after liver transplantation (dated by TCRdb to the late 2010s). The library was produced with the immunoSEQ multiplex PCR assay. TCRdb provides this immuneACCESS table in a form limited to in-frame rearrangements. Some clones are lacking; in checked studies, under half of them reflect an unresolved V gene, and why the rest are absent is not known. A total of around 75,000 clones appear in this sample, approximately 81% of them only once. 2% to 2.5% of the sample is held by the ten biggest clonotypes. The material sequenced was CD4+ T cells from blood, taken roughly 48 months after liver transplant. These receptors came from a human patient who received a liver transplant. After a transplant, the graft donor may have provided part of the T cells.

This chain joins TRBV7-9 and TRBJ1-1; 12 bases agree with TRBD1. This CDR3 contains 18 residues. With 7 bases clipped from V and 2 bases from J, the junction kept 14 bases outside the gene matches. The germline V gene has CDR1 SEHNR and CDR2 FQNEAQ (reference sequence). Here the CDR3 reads CASKLSWGQGARNTEAFF. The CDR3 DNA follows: TGTGCCAGCAAGCTTAGTTGGGGACAGGGGGCTAGAAACACTGAAGCTTTCTTT.

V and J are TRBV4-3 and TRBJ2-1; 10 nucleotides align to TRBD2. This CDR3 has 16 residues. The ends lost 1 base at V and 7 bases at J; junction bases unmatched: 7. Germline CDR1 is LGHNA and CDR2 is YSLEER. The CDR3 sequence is CASSQGPERGGNEQFF. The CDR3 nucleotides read TGCGCCAGCAGCCAAGGGCCAGAGCGGGGGGGGAATGAGCAGTTCTTC.

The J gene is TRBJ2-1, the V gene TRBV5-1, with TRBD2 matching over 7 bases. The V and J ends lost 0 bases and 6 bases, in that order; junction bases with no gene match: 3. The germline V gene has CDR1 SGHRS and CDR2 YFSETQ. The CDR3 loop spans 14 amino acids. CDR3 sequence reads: CASSLARTSNEQFF. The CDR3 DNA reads TGCGCCAGCAGCTTGGCTCGGACTAGCAATGAGCAGTTCTTC.

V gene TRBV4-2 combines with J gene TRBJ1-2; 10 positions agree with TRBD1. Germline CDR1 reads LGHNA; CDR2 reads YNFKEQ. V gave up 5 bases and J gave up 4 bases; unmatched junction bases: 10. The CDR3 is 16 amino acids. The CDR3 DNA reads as TGTGCCAGCAGCAAAGCCGGGACAGGGGAGGGCTATGGCTACACCTTC. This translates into CASSKAGTGEGYGYTF.

The CDR3 nucleotides read TGCGCCAGCACGCAAGAGGGGGCAGGAGATACGCAGTATTTT. It yields the protein CASTQEGAGDTQYF. The V call is TRBV5-1, the J call TRBJ2-3; TRBD1 matches at 7 bases. From germline, CDR1 is SGHRS and CDR2 YFSETQ. The CDR3 has 14 amino acids. With 6 bases clipped from V and 5 bases from J, the junction kept 9 bases outside the gene matches.

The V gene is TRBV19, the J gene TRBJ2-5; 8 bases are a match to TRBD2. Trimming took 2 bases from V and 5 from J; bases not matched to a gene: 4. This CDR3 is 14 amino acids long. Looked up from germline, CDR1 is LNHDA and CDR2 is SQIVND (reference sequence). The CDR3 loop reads CASSIKRGLETQYF. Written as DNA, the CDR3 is TGTGCCAGTAGTATAAAGCGGGGGCTCGAGACCCAGTACTTC.

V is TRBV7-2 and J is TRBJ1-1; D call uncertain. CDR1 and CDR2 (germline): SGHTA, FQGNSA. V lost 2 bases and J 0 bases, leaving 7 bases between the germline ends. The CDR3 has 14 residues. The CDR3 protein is CASSLRRVNTEAFF. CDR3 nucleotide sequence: TGTGCCAGCAGCTTACGAAGGGTGAACACTGAAGCTTTCTTT.